Below, one T cell receptor beta chain is given with its context. Its antigen remains unidentified. The data were taken from a study of blood T cells in healthy people across ages. Notes on the study in general: Both higher diversity and more naive CD4+ cells marked long-lived donors when set against aged donors.

V was pared by 5 bases and J by 3 bases, with 5 bases of the junction left unmatched. Per the germline V gene, CDR1 is MNHEY and CDR2 is SVGAGI. The CDR3 extends over 14 amino acids. Healthy Caucasians from Russia aged about 6 to 95 served as donors. Sample-barcoded 5' priming and a J-beta primer mix drove a second PCR of roughly 6 to 12 cycles. TCRdb used MiXCR to reprocess the 5' RACE reads, holding one entry per CDR3 protein. The table has about 1,400,000 distinct CDR3 sequences, around two fifths seen once. This clonotype originated in a woman aged 18-29 years in good health. V is TRBV6-5 and J is TRBJ1-1; 8 nucleotides line up with TRBD1. The material sequenced was blood. DNA for the CDR3: TGTGCCAGCAGTGTGCCAGGGGGCTACACTGAAGCTTTCTTT. Protein sequence: CASSVPGGYTEAFF.